Below, 27 T cell receptor beta chains from the same sample are listed, as sequenced in a study of early T cells in non-severe SARS-CoV-2 infection. TCRdb independently ran MiXCR on the 5' RACE reads; one entry per CDR3 protein. The sample consists of more than 55,000 distinct CDR3 sequences, about an eighth of them appearing once. Sequenced material: whole blood. These TCRs come from an adult who was a healthcare worker with PCR-confirmed SARS-CoV-2 infection or an uninfected control (not recorded which).

The V gene is TRBV20-1, the J gene TRBJ1-2; the match to TRBD1 covers 7 bases. The CDR3 runs 13 residues. Germline loops: CDR1 DFQATT, CDR2 SNEGSKA (reference sequence). The J segment lost 0 bases and the V segment lost 6 bases, leaving 4 bases of the junction unmatched. This CDR3 is CSAGTGANYGYTF. The DNA of the CDR3 is TGCAGTGCCGGCACAGGGGCTAACTATGGCTACACCTTC.

This clonotype has at least ten counts. This chain joins TRBV5-1 and TRBJ2-7; D remains ambiguous. Per germline, CDR1 SGHRS and CDR2 YFSETQ. CDR3 length equals 14 residues. V was pared by 3 bases and J by 0 bases, with 10 bases between. DNA of the CDR3: TGCGCCAGCAGCTCAAACCCCCGCTCCTACGAGCAGTACTTC. Translating it yields CASSSNPRSYEQYF.

This clonotype was detected a few times. The rearrangement links TRBV6-6 to TRBJ1-1, with TRBD1 as a possible D gene (5 bases). Deletions cut 4 bases from V and 6 bases from J, with 15 bases between. Germline V gene lookup returns CDR1 MNHNY and CDR2 SVGAGI (reference sequence). This CDR3 spans 14 amino acids. The CDR3 loop reads CASSSAQGRAEAFF. CDR3 in DNA: TGTGCCAGCAGTTCGGCGCAGGGACGGGCTGAAGCTTTCTTT.

This clonotype was recorded at least ten times. The V and J genes are TRBV6-1 and TRBJ1-1, with D possibly being TRBD1 (5 bases). This CDR3 has 12 amino acids. V lost 3 bases, J lost 5 bases, and 7 bases lay in between. CDR1 is MNHNS and CDR2 is SASEGT in the germline V gene. The CDR3 sequence is CASSEGETEAFF. The CDR3 bases are TGTGCCAGCAGTGAGGGGGAAACTGAAGCTTTCTTT.

This clonotype was counted ten times or more. The chain joins TRBV6-1 to TRBJ2-7; no clear D gene. The V end was cut by 7 bases, the J end by 3 bases, with 16 bases between. The CDR3 consists of 14 residues. Germline V gene lookup returns CDR1 MNHNS and CDR2 SASEGT. This CDR3 is CASIAPLPFYEQYF. CDR3 nucleotides: TGTGCCAGCATCGCCCCCCTTCCATTCTACGAGCAGTACTTC.

This clonotype has at least ten counts. CDR3 in amino acids: CSVEDTGKRTRDTQYF. The CDR3 nucleotides are TGCAGCGTTGAAGATACGGGGAAGAGGACGCGGGATACGCAGTATTTT. The chain couples TRBV29-1 to TRBJ2-3; a weak D match, TRBD2 (5 bases). V was cut by 0 bases and J by 6 bases, with 19 bases left in between. The length of the CDR3 is 16 residues. Germline CDR1 and CDR2: SQVTM and ANQGSEA.

This clonotype was counted between two and nine times. The chain is built from TRBV5-6 and TRBJ2-2; D not resolved. V was trimmed by 5 bases and J by 4 bases, leaving 15 bases between them. CDR3 length: 15 amino acids. Germline CDR1 and CDR2: SGHDT and YYEEEE. CDR3 bases: TGTGCCAGCAGTTCTGGACCTTCGGGCACCGGGGAGCTGTTTTTT. It codes for CASSSGPSGTGELFF.

This clonotype was counted at least ten times. The CDR3 spells CASSPGTGGTDTQYF. CDR3 bases: TGTGCCAGCAGCCCCGGGACGGGAGGAACAGATACGCAGTATTTT. The chain has TRBV11-3 and TRBJ2-3; 7 nucleotides align to TRBD2. The J segment lost 3 bases and the V segment lost 5 bases, leaving 8 bases of the junction unmatched. Germline V gene lookup returns CDR1 SGHNT and CDR2 YENEEA. The CDR3 extends over 15 amino acids.

This clonotype was seen a few times. The chain combines TRBV5-1 with TRBJ2-3, with 15 bases fitting TRBD2. This CDR3 has 18 amino acids. V shed 1 base and J 4 bases; nucleotides not matched to a gene: 7. The germline CDR1 and CDR2 sequences are SGHRS and YFSETQ. CDR3 nucleotide sequence: TGCGCCAGCAGCTTGTCGGGACTAGCGGGAGGCAGGGCAGATACGCAGTATTTT. Amino acid sequence: CASSLSGLAGGRADTQYF.

This clonotype was counted many times. This chain joins TRBV6-5 and TRBJ2-5; D is uncertain. Trimming left V 6 bases short and J 4 bases short, with 9 bases between. The CDR3 spans 12 residues. Germline CDR1 MNHEY, CDR2 SVGAGI. CDR3 in DNA: TGTGCCAGCAGCCCCGTTGGAGAGACCCAGTACTTC. Its protein is CASSPVGETQYF.

Notes on this clonotype: A read error may explain this, as a much larger clone is one base away. The genes are TRBV29-1 and TRBJ2-1; 9 nucleotides align to TRBD2. Germline loops: CDR1 SQVTM, CDR2 ANQGSEA. Trimming removed 6 bases from V and 8 bases from J; junction bases left unmatched: 11. This CDR3 has 14 residues. The CDR3 is CSVAGTSRIDEQFF. In DNA, the CDR3 is TGCAGCGTGGCCGGGACTAGCAGGATTGATGAGCAGTTCTTC.

The chain employs TRBV3-1 and TRBJ2-1; 10 nucleotides align to TRBD2. CDR3 size: 16 residues. Trimming cost V 4 bases and J 2 bases; bases outside gene matches: 5. Per germline, CDR1 LGHDT and CDR2 YNNKEL (reference sequence). CDR3 region: CASSPRTSGPYNEQFF. In nucleotides, the CDR3 is TGTGCCAGCAGCCCCCGGACTAGCGGACCCTACAATGAGCAGTTCTTC.

Ten or more counts support this clonotype. The gene calls are TRBV11-2 and TRBJ2-1; perhaps D is TRBD1 or TRBD2 (5 bases each). Germline CDR1 is SGHAT and CDR2 is FQNNGV. Trimming cost V 1 base and J 1 base, with 14 bases left between them. The CDR3 runs to 17 residues. CDR3 amino acids: CASSLARGRRSYNEQFF. DNA for the CDR3: TGTGCCAGCAGCTTAGCCCGGGGCCGCCGATCCTACAATGAGCAGTTCTTC. The full variable domain, rest sourced from reference TRBV11-2 and TRBJ2-1, is EAGVAQSPRYKIIEKRQSVAFWCNPISGHATLYWYQQILGQGPKLLIQFQNNGVVDDSQLPKDRFSAERLKGVDSTLKIQPAKLEDSAVYLCASSLARGRRSYNEQFFGPGTRLTVL.

The V and J genes are TRBV13 and TRBJ2-1; 11 bases map to TRBD2. V was clipped by 5 bases and J by 9 bases; unmatched bases: 12. This CDR3 contains 16 residues. Germline loops: CDR1 PRHDT, CDR2 FYEKMQ (reference sequence). The CDR3 nucleotides read TGTGCCAGCAGCACCATAGCGGGGGGGCCTCGTCTTGAGCAGTTCTTC. It is translated as CASSTIAGGPRLEQFF.

The sample holds a few counts of this clonotype. The chain combines TRBV24-1 with TRBJ2-1; D is ambiguous. Germline CDR1 is KGHDR and CDR2 is SFDVKD. The CDR3 runs 12 residues. V lost 3 bases and J 6 bases, leaving 5 bases between the germline ends. DNA of the CDR3: TGTGCCACCAGTGATACCGGCAATGAGCAGTTCTTC. This codes for CATSDTGNEQFF.

This clonotype showed up just a few times. The chain carries TRBV28 and TRBJ2-7, with 11 bases aligning to TRBD2. The CDR3 totals 15 residues. Trimming took 6 bases from V and 2 from J; bases not matched to a gene: 6. Per germline, CDR1 MDHEN and CDR2 SYDVKM. CDR3 protein: CASSPLAGGAYEQYF. The DNA of the CDR3 is TGTGCCAGCAGCCCCCTAGCGGGAGGTGCCTACGAGCAGTACTTC.

This chain's CDR3 is CASRKTGGESRGYTF. For the CDR3, the DNA is TGTGCCAGCAGGAAAACAGGGGGCGAGAGTCGCGGCTACACCTTC. V usage is TRBV6-5 and J usage is TRBJ1-2; 9 bases map to TRBD1. This CDR3 spans 15 amino acids. J was trimmed by 8 bases and V by 6 bases; bases with no gene match: 13. Germline V CDR1 and CDR2: MNHEY, SVGAGI.

V and J are TRBV5-1 and TRBJ2-2; no clear D. Germline CDR1 SGHRS, CDR2 YFSETQ. V gave up 2 bases and J gave up 1 base, with 3 bases separating them. The CDR3 runs 13 residues. Here the CDR3 DNA reads TGCGCCAGCAGCTTTGAGAACACCGGGGAGCTGTTTTTT. Its translation: CASSFENTGELFF. Full variable domain (remainder filled in from reference TRBV5-1 and TRBJ2-2): KAGVTQTPRYLIKTRGQQVTLSCSPISGHRSVSWYQQTPGQGLQFLFEYFSETQRNKGNFPGRFSGRQFSNSRSEMNVSTLELGDSALYLCASSFENTGELFFGEGSRLTVL.

In this sample, this clonotype turned up a few times. The chain has TRBV14 and TRBJ1-4, with D possibly TRBD1 on 5 matching bases. There are 16 residues in the CDR3. The ends were cut back, 1 base at V and 0 bases at J, with 9 bases in the middle. Germline-derived CDR1 and CDR2 are SGHDN and FVKESK. CDR3 amino acids: CASSQGQLTTNEKLFF. The DNA for the CDR3 is TGTGCCAGCAGCCAAGGACAGTTAACAACTAATGAAAAACTGTTTTTT.

This clonotype has just a few counts. CDR3 amino acids: CASSWAANQPQHF. DNA of the CDR3: TGTGCCAGCAGTTGGGCAGCTAATCAGCCCCAGCATTTT. This sequence joins TRBV12-3 or TRBV12-4 and TRBJ1-5; D unclear. The CDR3 extends over 13 amino acids. The V and J ends lost 4 bases and 4 bases respectively, with 8 bases between them.

V usage is TRBV19 and J usage is TRBJ2-5; D is perhaps TRBD2 (6 bases). From germline, CDR1 is LNHDA and CDR2 SQIVND (reference sequence). The V gene lost 7 bases and the J gene lost 5 bases, with 17 bases spanning the gap. CDR3 length: 14 amino acids. The CDR3 loop reads CASIFSGDWETQYF. In DNA, the CDR3 is TGTGCCAGTATCTTCTCGGGAGATTGGGAGACCCAGTACTTC.

Only a few counts were recorded for this clonotype. The rearrangement links TRBV13 to TRBJ2-2; D not certain. The V gene's germline CDR1 is PRHDT and CDR2 FYEKMQ (reference sequence). This CDR3 comprises 15 residues. V dropped 0 bases and J dropped 0 bases, with 5 bases sitting between them. The CDR3 region has the DNA TGTGCCAGCAGCTTAGGAAGGTCGAACACCGGGGAGCTGTTTTTT. It encodes CASSLGRSNTGELFF.

This sequence joins TRBV5-1 and TRBJ2-4; TRBD2 aligns across 7 bases. This CDR3 has 16 residues. CDR1 and CDR2 from the germline V gene are SGHRS and YFSETQ. With V trimmed by 1 base and J by 2 bases, 6 bases remained unmatched. The CDR3 coding sequence is TGCGCCAGCAGCTTGCTGGCGGGAGAGTCCAAAAACATTCAGTACTTC. Translating gives CASSLLAGESKNIQYF.

This clonotype has at least ten counts. The chain employs TRBV7-2 and TRBJ2-7; possibly TRBD1 or TRBD2 for D (5 bases each). The germline CDR1 and CDR2 sequences are SGHTA and FQGNSA. The CDR3 has 14 amino acids. Trimming pared 2 bases from V and 6 bases from J, leaving 14 bases between. The DNA for the CDR3 is TGTGCCAGCAGCTTATCGGGGACGGTAGGCGAGCAGTACTTC. Its protein is CASSLSGTVGEQYF.

The rearrangement links TRBV7-2 to TRBJ1-3; D is uncertain. Germline loops: CDR1 SGHTA, CDR2 FQGNSA. The CDR3 runs to 14 residues. Deletions cut 1 base from V and 0 bases from J, with 4 bases between. Here the CDR3 reads CASSLGSSGNTIYF. CDR3 DNA: TGTGCCAGCAGCTTAGGAAGCTCTGGAAACACCATATATTTT.

There are a few counts of this clonotype. The rearrangement uses TRBV28 and TRBJ1-3, with D possibly TRBD1 on 6 matching bases. Germline V gene sequence: CDR1 MDHEN, CDR2 SYDVKM. With 2 bases removed from V and 9 bases from J, the gap between germline ends came to 20 bases. This CDR3 has 16 amino acids. The CDR3, as DNA: TGTGCCAGCAGTTTAGGCCTGACAGGAGCCAGGGGCACCATATATTTT. Encoded protein: CASSLGLTGARGTIYF. The full variable domain, completed using reference TRBV28 and TRBJ1-3, is DVKVTQSSRYLVKRTGEKVFLECVQDMDHENMFWYRQDPGLGLRLIYFSYDVKMKEKGDIPEGYSVSREKKERFSLILESASTNQTSMYLCASSLGLTGARGTIYFGEGSWLTVV.

This chain links TRBV29-1 with TRBJ2-1, with D tentatively TRBD2 (6 bases). The CDR3 contains 13 residues. Trimming pared 6 bases from V and 7 bases from J, leaving 16 bases between. Germline CDR1 SQVTM, CDR2 ANQGSEA. In DNA, the CDR3 is TGCAGCGTCCTCCCAGGGACTGCAAATGAGCAGTTCTTC. This sequence encodes CSVLPGTANEQFF.